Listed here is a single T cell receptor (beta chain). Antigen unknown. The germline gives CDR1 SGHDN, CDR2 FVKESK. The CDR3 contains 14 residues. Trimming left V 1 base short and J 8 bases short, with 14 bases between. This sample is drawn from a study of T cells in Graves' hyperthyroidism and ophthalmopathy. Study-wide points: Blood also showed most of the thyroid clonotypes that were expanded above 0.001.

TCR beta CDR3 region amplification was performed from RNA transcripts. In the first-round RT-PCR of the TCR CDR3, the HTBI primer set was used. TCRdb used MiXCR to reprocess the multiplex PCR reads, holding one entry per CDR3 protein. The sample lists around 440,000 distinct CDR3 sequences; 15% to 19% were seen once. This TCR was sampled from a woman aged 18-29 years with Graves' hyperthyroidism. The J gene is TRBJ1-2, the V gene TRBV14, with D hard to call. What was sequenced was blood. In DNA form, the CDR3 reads TGTGCCAGCAGCCAAGGGTGGGGTGATAGGGGCTACACCTTC. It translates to CASSQGWGDRGYTF. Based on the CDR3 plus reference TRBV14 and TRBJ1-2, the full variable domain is EAGVTQFPSHSVIEKGQTVTLRCDPISGHDNLYWYRRVMGKEIKFLLHFVKESKQDESGMPNNRFLAERTGGTYSTLKVQPAELEDSGVYFCASSQGWGDRGYTFGSGTRLTVV.